This T cell receptor beta chain was recovered during a study of cytomegalovirus exposure and HLA in healthy donors (dated by TCRdb to the late 2010s). About the full investigation: An earlier analysis of about 530 of the donors reported about 280 Gb of sequence data and 117 million unique TCR beta sequences obtained from about 180 million T cells. An early release covering 550 to 650 HLA-typed donors comprised approximately 300 gigabases of sequencing data and roughly 86 million unique TCR sequences. Among the approximately 400 genotyped donors, around 81% belonged to the genetic ancestry cluster associated with self-reported Caucasian donors. The aim of the study was to test whether cataloging public T cell receptors could identify signatures of past pathogen exposure. The study profiled the T cell repertoires of hundreds of subjects by immunosequencing and related them to cytomegalovirus serostatus. In addition to the first cohort of about 650 subjects, a separate validation cohort of 120 different subjects was used. To predict cytomegalovirus infection status, the study brought together high-throughput TCR immunosequencing, statistical association of individual TCRs with disease status, and machine learning. A later analysis re-examined previously published TCR beta repertoires from over 500 donors and added high-resolution HLA genotyping to investigate patterns of TCR occurrence. Rather than drawing on any new phenotypic data, the later analysis identified candidate immune exposures from TCR beta sequences and the way those sequences occurred across donors. In an earlier analysis of 550 to 700 of the donors, high-throughput TCR beta sequencing was used to judge whether each TCR beta V gene segment behaved as functional or pseudogenic. Donor age, sex, ethnicity and CMV serostatus were compiled together with the repertoire data. Genome-wide SNP genotypes for about 55% of the roughly 670 donors were used in a later genetic analysis, which treated that subset as a discovery cohort. All discovery cohort repertoires had been generated on a single sequencing platform. HLA typing included class I and class II loci at four-digit resolution. Typing coverage varied by locus: roughly 629-640 donors for A, B, C, DRB1 and DQB1; more than 500 for DQA1; nearly 610 for DPA1; around 490 for DPB1. Because of strong linkage in the cohort, roughly 5 DR-DQ haplotypes were treated as single units for association and clustering. On average, about 200,000 unique TCR beta nucleotide sequences were sequenced per donor among 398 genotyped donors of the cohort, with 15% to 20% of those sequences being non-productive.

The method was the immunoSEQ multiplex PCR assay. A mixture of 60 forward primers for TCR Vbeta segments and 13 reverse primers for TCR Jbeta segments was used in the multiplex PCR. The CDR3 region of rearranged TCR beta genes was amplified from genomic DNA with a multiplex PCR assay. The amplified TCR beta libraries were sequenced on the Illumina HiSeq System as 87-base-pair reads. On the study's bioinformatics: Across the 500 to 750 repertoires, a later analysis counted 80 million or so unique TCR beta chains, 8.5 million to 12 million of which were shared by at least two donors. Raw reads were error-corrected and collapsed into unique sequences with a nearest-neighbor algorithm that merged closely related sequences to remove PCR and sequencing errors. V, D and J gene segments were assigned by aligning CDR3 sequences to IMGT reference sequences. For a sequence to be retained, a match of at least six nucleotides to both a V gene segment and a J gene segment was required. A rearrangement counted as productive if the CDR3 had no stop codons and remained in frame with V and J, and every other rearrangement counted as non-productive. CDR3 was defined according to IMGT convention as the region running from the second conserved V-encoded cysteine to the conserved J-encoded phenylalanine. Sequences without an unambiguous match to a single V gene segment were excluded from the earlier analysis of 450 to 650 of the donors. An earlier analysis of just under 600 of the donors called V segments functional above 56.7% productive rearrangements and segregating when the between-donor standard deviation exceeded 5%. To diagnose cytomegalovirus status from the catalog of TCR beta chain sequences, a statistical classification framework was built. In a later analysis, TCR nucleotide sequences were compared against IMGT/GENE-DB human TR gene sequences so that V and J genes could be assigned. In a later analysis, CDR3 sequences and most-parsimonious VDJ recombination scenarios were assigned using the TCRdist pipeline. A later analysis defined each TCR beta chain by its CDR3 amino acid sequence plus V-gene family, and excluded reads lacking a unique V-gene family. To address suspected cross-contamination and a sequencing artifact, a later analysis removed 592 highly shared, low-generation-probability nucleotide sequences. A later analysis calculated a clonal expansion index for each public chain from normalized within-repertoire ranks of inferred template counts. In a later analysis, generation probabilities were computed using a VDJ recombination model fitted to out-of-frame rearrangements, and the results were checked against IGoR. A later analysis scored TCR-TCR, TCR-HLA and TCR-CMV co-occurrence with hypergeometric tests, applying a repertoire-size bias correction to TCR pairs. A later analysis estimated false discovery rates by permuting HLA or CMV assignments 20 times. In a later analysis, co-occurring TCRs were grouped with DBSCAN, and TCRdist sequence similarity was added when clustering was performed within HLA-allele-positive subsets. For co-occurrence clustering, repertoires with fewer than 30,000 or more than 120,000 public chains were excluded, along with a handful of repertoires with anomalous nucleotide sharing. This is the immuneACCESS table as TCRdb keeps it, with only in-frame sequences that have V and J called. A part of the clones is gone; compared with another copy, unresolved V genes explain less than half, and the rest is unexplained. The D gene and trimming were derived from the DNA, and the V and J assignments and clone size from that table. In all, the sample holds 150,000 to 200,000 clones, and over 60% of those were seen once. The ten biggest clones cover around 1.5% of the sample.

In total, fewer than 750 healthy bone marrow donors made up the cohort. Cohort members were all nominally healthy when sampled, although unrecorded immune exposures were likely present. The donor was CMV seronegative and belonged to the group of over 350 seronegative cohort members. A peripheral blood sample was provided by each donor, and peripheral blood mononuclear cells were used for TCR beta sequencing. The Qiagen DNeasy Blood Extraction Kit was used to extract genomic DNA from the blood cell samples. Overall study results and their limits: In vitro tests confirmed that three of the cytomegalovirus-associated TCR beta chains recognize cytomegalovirus antigens. According to a later analysis, most CMV-associated TCR beta chains appeared to be HLA-restricted, and the HLA associations seemed to be driven largely by CMV exposure. A later genetic analysis associated a missense DCLRE1C variant with V-gene and J-gene trimming of TCR beta chains, and an independent cohort replicated the association. A later analysis reported that several top co-occurrence clusters appeared linked to parvovirus B19, influenza, CMV and Epstein-Barr virus. This cohort had only TCR beta chains sequenced, and the lack of alpha or paired-chain data limited which features could be detected. The sequencing pipeline was judged likely to have produced a cluster of highly shared sequence variants as a technical artifact. A total of roughly 160 TCR beta chains were listed by the study as associated with cytomegalovirus. When HLA alleles, especially DR and DQ, strongly co-occurred, attributing TCR associations to individual alleles was difficult. The classifier was reported to diagnose cytomegalovirus status with high specificity and sensitivity in both the original cohort and the validation cohort. Linkage disequilibrium might explain the correlated functional status among segregating V segments, but an unknown experimental factor could not be ruled out. Because counts were too low, 15 or so rarely observed V segments, including chromosome 9 orphons, were excluded from the earlier analysis of 587 of the donors. In a later analysis, TCR association rates were found to vary across HLA loci, with the most associated TCRs seen for DRB1 alleles and the fewest for HLA-C alleles. The presence/absence analyses assumed that sequencing depth was roughly uniform across donors, and that assumption may not be true. Because the 87-base-pair reads could not distinguish some IMGT-functional V segments, including TRBV6-2 and TRBV6-3, those segments were excluded. It was suggested by the authors that the approach could potentially be generalized to other disease states and immunological phenotypes. At a false discovery rate of 0.05, a later analysis linked roughly 17,000 TCR beta sequences to specific HLA alleles. In an earlier analysis of 587 of the donors, most TCR beta V segments appeared in productive rearrangements about 87% or about 30% of the time, broadly matching IMGT annotations. In a later analysis, HLA-associated TCR beta chains showed more clonal expansion and lower generation probabilities than non-associated chains that were equally common. While some public TCRs were present in many individuals, most TCR sequences turned up only very rarely across donors. A further reported finding was that TCR beta sequences accurately predicted the HLA-A and HLA-B alleles for most subjects in the first cohort. Because HLA typing was unavailable for some donors at each locus, only the typed subset was used in association tests. Immune exposure information for the cohort was limited to CMV serostatus. In a later genetic analysis, fewer N-insertions in productive TCRs were reported among donors in an Asian-associated ancestry cluster than the roughly 700-donor mean.

Of note for this clone: The antigen this receptor binds is unknown. There are no base qualities to consult, and no much larger clone falls within one base.

Reading the germline V gene gives CDR1 SGHTA and CDR2 FQGNSA. V and J are truncated by 4 bases and 7 bases respectively, leaving an intervening sequence of 16 bases. Measured from the cysteine to the phenylalanine, the CDR3 is 14 residues long. Just the 42-base CDR3 DNA is kept, in frame starting at base 1. This TCR came from a man aged 18 to 30 in good health and CMV-seronegative. The sequenced sample consisted of PBMCs. The sequence is built from TRBV7-2 and TRBJ2-5; the D gene is perhaps TRBD1, on 5 matching bases. The DNA is as follows: TGTGCCAGCAGCTCGACAGTGAGATCAGGGACCCAGTACTTC. Its protein product is CASSSTVRSGTQYF.